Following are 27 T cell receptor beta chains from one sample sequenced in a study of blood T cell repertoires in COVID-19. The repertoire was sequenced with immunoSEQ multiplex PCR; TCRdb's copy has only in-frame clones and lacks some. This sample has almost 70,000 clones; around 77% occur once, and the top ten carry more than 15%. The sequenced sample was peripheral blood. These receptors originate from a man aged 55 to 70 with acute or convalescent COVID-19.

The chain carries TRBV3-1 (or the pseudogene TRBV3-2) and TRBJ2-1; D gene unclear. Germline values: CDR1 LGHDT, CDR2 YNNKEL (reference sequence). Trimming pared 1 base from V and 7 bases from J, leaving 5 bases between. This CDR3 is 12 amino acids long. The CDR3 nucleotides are TGTGCCAGCAGCCAAGCTCGGAATGAGCAGTTCTTC. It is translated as CASSQARNEQFF.

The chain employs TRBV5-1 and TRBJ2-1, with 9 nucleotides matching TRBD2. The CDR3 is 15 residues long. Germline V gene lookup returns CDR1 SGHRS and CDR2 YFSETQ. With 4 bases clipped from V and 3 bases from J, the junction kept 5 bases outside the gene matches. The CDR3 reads CASSPSGVDYNEQFF. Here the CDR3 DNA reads TGCGCCAGCAGCCCTAGCGGGGTGGACTACAATGAGCAGTTCTTC.

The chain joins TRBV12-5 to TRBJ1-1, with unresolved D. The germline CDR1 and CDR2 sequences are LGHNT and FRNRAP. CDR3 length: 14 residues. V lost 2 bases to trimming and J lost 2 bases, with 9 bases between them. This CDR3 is CASGLRTENTEAFF. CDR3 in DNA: TGTGCTAGTGGTTTGAGGACTGAAAACACTGAAGCTTTCTTT.

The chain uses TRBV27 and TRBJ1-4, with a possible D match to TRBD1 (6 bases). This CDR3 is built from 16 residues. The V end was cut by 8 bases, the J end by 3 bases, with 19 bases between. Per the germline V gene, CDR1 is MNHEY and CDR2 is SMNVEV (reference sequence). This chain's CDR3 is CASCPQGRGSNEKLFF. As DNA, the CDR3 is TGTGCCAGCTGCCCCCAGGGGCGCGGGTCTAATGAAAAACTGTTTTTT.

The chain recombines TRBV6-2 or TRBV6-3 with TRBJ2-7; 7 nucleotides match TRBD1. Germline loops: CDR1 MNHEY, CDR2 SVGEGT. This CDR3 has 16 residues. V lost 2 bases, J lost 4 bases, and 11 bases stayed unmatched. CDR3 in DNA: TGTGCCAGCAGTTACGCAGAGACAGGGTGGGTTTACGAGCAGTACTTC. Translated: CASSYAETGWVYEQYF.

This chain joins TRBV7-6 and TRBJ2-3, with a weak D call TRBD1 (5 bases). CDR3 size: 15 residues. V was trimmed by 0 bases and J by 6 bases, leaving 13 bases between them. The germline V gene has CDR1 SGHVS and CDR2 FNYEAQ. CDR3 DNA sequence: TGTGCCAGCAGCTTAGCTCCAGGGCGGACGGATACGCAGTATTTT. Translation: CASSLAPGRTDTQYF.

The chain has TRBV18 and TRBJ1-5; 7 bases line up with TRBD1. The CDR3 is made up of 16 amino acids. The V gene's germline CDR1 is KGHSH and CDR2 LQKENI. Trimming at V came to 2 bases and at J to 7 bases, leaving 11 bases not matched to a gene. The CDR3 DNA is TGTGCCAGCTCACCATGGATAGCAGGGGGGAAGCAGCCCCAGCATTTT. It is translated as CASSPWIAGGKQPQHF.

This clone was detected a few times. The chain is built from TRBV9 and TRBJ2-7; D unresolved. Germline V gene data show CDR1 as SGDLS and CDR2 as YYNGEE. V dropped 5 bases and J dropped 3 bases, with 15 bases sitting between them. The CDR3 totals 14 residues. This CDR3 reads CASSAYDGDYEQYF. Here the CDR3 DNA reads TGTGCCAGCAGTGCCTACGATGGTGACTACGAGCAGTACTTC.

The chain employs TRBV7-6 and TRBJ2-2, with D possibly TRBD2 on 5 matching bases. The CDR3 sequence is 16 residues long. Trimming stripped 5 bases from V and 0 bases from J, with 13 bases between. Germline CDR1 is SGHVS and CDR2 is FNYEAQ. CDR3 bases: TGTGCCAGCAGCCATGGACTCTCCGCGAACACCGGGGAGCTGTTTTTT. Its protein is CASSHGLSANTGELFF. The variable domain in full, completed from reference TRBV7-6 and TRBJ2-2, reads GAGVSQSPRYKVTKRGQDVALRCDPISGHVSLYWYRQALGQGPEFLTYFNYEAQQDKSGLPNDRFSAERPEGSISTLTIQRTEQRDSAMYRCASSHGLSANTGELFFGEGSRLTVL.

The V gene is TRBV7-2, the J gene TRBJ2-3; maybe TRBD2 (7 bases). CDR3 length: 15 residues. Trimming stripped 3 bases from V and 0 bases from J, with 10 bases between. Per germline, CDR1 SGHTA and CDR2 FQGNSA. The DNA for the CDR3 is TGTGCCAGCAGCTTCACGGGGGGCAGCACAGATACGCAGTATTTT. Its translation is CASSFTGGSTDTQYF.

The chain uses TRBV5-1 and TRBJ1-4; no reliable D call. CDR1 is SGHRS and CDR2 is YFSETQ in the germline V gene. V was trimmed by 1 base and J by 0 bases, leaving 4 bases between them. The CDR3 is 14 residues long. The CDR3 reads CASSLSATNEKLFF. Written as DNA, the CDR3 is TGCGCCAGCAGCTTGAGCGCAACTAATGAAAAACTGTTTTTT.

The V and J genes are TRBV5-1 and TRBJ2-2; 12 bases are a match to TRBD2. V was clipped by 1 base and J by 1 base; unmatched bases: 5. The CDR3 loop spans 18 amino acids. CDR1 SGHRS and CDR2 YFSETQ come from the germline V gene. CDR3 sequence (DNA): TGCGCCAGCAGCTTGAGCGGACTAGCGGGGAGGAACACCGGGGAGCTGTTTTTT. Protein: CASSLSGLAGRNTGELFF.

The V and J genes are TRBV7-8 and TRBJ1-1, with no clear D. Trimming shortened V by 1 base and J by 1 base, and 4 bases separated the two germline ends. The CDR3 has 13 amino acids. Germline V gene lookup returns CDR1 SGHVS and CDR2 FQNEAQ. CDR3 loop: CASSLDRNTEAFF. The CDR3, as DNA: TGTGCCAGCAGCTTAGACAGGAACACTGAAGCTTTCTTT.

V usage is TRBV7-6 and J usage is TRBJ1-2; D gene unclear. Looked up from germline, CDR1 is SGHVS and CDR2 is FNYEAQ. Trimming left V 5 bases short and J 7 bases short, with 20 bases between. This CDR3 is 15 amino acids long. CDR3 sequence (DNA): TGTGCCAGCAGCCCAGAGACCGATATGCGGGGTGGCTACACCTTC. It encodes CASSPETDMRGGYTF. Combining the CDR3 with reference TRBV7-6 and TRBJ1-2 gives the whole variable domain GAGVSQSPRYKVTKRGQDVALRCDPISGHVSLYWYRQALGQGPEFLTYFNYEAQQDKSGLPNDRFSAERPEGSISTLTIQRTEQRDSAMYRCASSPETDMRGGYTFGSGTRLTVV.

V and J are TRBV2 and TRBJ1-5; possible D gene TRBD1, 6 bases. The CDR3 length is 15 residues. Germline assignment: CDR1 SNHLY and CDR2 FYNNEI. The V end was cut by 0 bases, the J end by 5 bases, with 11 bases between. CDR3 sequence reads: CASSEARQGYQPQHF. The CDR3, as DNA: TGTGCCAGCAGTGAAGCGCGGCAGGGGTATCAGCCCCAGCATTTT.

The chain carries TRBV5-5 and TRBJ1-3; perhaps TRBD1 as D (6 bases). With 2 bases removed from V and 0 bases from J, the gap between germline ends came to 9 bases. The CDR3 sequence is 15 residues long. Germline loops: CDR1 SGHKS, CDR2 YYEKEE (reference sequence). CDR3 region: CASSFRGNSGNTIYF. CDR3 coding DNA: TGTGCCAGCAGCTTTAGGGGGAACTCTGGAAACACCATATATTTT.

For the CDR3, the DNA is TGCAGCGTGAACAGGGCAGGGAGCGCCTACGAGCAGTACTTC. It translates to CSVNRAGSAYEQYF. This chain connects TRBV29-1 to TRBJ2-7; D might be TRBD1 (6 bases). Germline V gene lookup returns CDR1 SQVTM and CDR2 ANQGSEA. This CDR3 is 14 amino acids long. The V and J ends lost 6 bases and 2 bases respectively, with 17 bases between them.

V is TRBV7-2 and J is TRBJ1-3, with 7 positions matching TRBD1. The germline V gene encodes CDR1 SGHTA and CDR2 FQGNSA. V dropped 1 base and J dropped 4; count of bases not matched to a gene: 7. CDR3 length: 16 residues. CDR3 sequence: CASSLVGRGAGNTIYF. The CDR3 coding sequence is TGTGCCAGCAGCTTAGTAGGCAGGGGGGCAGGAAACACCATATATTTT.

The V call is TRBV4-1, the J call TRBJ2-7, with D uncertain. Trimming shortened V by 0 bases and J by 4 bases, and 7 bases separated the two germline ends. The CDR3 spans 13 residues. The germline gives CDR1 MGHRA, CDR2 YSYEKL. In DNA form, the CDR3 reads TGCGCCAGCAGCCAAGATCGGAGTTACGAGCAGTACTTC. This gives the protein CASSQDRSYEQYF.

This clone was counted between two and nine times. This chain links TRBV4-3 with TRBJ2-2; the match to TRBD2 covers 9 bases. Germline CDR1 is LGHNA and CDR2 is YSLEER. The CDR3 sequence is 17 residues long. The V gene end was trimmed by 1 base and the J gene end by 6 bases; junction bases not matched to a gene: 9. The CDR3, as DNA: TGCGCCAGCAGCCAAGCTATTGGCGGGGGGGCGGCCGGGGAGCTGTTTTTT. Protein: CASSQAIGGGAAGELFF.

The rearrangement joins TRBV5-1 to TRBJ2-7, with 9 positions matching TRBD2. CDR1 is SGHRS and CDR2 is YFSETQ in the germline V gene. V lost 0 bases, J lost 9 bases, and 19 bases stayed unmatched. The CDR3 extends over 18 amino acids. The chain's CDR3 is CASSLALASGDTISMQYF. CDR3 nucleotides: TGCGCCAGCAGCTTGGCCTTGGCTAGCGGGGATACTATTTCTATGCAGTACTTC.

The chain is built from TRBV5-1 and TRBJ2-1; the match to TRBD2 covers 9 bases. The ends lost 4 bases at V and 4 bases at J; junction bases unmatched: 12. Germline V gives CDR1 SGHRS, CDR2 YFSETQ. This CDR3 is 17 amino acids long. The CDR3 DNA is TGCGCCAGCAGCCCCAGTACAACTAGCGGGTTATACAATGAGCAGTTCTTC. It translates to CASSPSTTSGLYNEQFF.

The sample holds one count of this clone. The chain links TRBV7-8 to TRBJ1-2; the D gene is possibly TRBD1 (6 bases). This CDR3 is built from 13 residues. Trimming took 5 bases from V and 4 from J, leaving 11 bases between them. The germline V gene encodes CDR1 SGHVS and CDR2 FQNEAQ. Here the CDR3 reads CASSQDSTYGYTF. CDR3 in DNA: TGTGCCAGCAGCCAGGACAGTACCTATGGCTACACCTTC.

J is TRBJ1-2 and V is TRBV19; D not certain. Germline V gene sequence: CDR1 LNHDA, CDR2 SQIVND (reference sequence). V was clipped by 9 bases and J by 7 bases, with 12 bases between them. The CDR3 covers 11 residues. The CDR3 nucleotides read TGTGCCAGGGAGGCCGCCTCTGGCTACACCTTC. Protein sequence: CAREAASGYTF.

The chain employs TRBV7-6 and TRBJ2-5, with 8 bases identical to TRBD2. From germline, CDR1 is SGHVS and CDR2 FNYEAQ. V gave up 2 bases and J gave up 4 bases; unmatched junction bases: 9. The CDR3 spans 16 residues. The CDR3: CASSLPRLSGGETQYF. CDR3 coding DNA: TGTGCCAGCAGCTTACCGCGACTCAGCGGGGGAGAGACCCAGTACTTC.

The DNA of the CDR3 is TGTGCCAGCAGTTCACAGGGTGTCGGTCAGCCCCAGCATTTT. It specifies CASSSQGVGQPQHF. V gene TRBV2 combines with J gene TRBJ1-5, with a weak D call TRBD1 (6 bases). V lost 5 bases and J lost 6, with 14 bases in between. This CDR3 contains 14 residues. The V gene's germline CDR1 is SNHLY and CDR2 FYNNEI.

CDR3 in DNA: TGTGCCAGCAGCCAAGCTTCGAGAGGTGGCTACACCTTC. This encodes CASSQASRGGYTF. This rearrangement joins TRBV3-1 (or the pseudogene TRBV3-2) to TRBJ1-2; D not resolved. Germline V lookup: CDR1 LGHDT, CDR2 YNNKEL (reference sequence). V was pared by 1 base and J by 7 bases, with 10 bases between. CDR3 length: 13 amino acids.